This T cell receptor (beta chain) was profiled in a study of read filtering for tumor transcriptome and immune sequencing. Points from the study as a whole: The CD138-negative fraction was mixed bone marrow immune cells, not pure T cells. Correlation between methods rose after single-read clonotypes were removed. In IR-seq, single-read clonotypes were approximately 83% of clonotypes but approximately 3.5% of reads.

Molecular barcoded adaptors covering alpha/delta and beta/gamma chains were used on roughly 400 ng RNA. In TCRdb, the reads were re-called with MiXCR into one record per CDR3 protein. The sample carries more than 20,000 distinct CDR3 sequences, about 20% recorded once. This clonotype was observed a handful of times. Its antigen is unidentified. The CDR3 covers 13 residues. With 6 bases removed from V and 2 bases from J, the gap between germline ends came to 13 bases. Germline V gene sequence: CDR1 DFQATT, CDR2 SNEGSKA (reference sequence). This clonotype was sampled from a donor over 35 with multiple myeloma. The sample was a population of CD138-negative cells sorted from bone marrow. The chain uses TRBV20-1 and TRBJ2-5; D is perhaps TRBD1 (6 bases). The DNA of the CDR3 is TGCAGTGCGGGGGACATGATTCAAGAGACCCAGTACTTC. Encoded protein: CSAGDMIQETQYF.